This T cell receptor beta chain is from a study of T cells in Graves' hyperthyroidism and ophthalmopathy. Authors of the study amplified TCR beta CDR3 regions from RNA transcripts. TCR CDR3 underwent first-round RT-PCR with the HTBI primer set. Each CDR3 protein is one row after TCRdb ran MiXCR on the multiplex PCR reads. The repertoire holds about 300,000 distinct CDR3 sequences, with approximately 15% as singletons. Germline V gives CDR1 SNHLY, CDR2 FYNNEI. The CDR3 runs to 15 residues. V was cut by 3 bases and J by 7 bases, with 16 bases left in between. A lack of ophthalmopathy progression within 18 months defined stable Graves' hyperthyroidism. This clonotype was observed at least ten times. Its specificity is not known. Study-level findings and limits: Ophthalmopathy was told apart from stable hyperthyroidism by a 13 V-J model. Most thyroid clonotypes expanded above 0.001 were also detected in blood. Ophthalmopathy got predicted by the model a median around 6.6 months before its onset.

The chain employs TRBV2 and TRBJ2-1; maybe TRBD1 (5 bases). Sequencing was done on a sample of blood. This TCR came from a woman in her 40s with Graves' hyperthyroidism. For the CDR3, the DNA is TGTGCCAGCAGTGATCGCCCGGAAGGGGATAATGAGCAGTTCTTC. This translates into CASSDRPEGDNEQFF.